The following is a T cell receptor beta chain sequence with its context. Its antigen is unknown. One base away there is no much larger clone; base qualities are not given. Libraries were built with 5' RACE. These reads were obtained on a NextSeq 500. The TCR library protocol attached unique molecular identifiers to individual cDNA molecules to correct for sequencing error and PCR bias. Both TCR alpha and beta chains were sequenced, and tight co-correlation was observed between alpha and beta sequence abundances in each sample. For the original study's pipeline: Decombinator V4 was used to perform V gene, J gene and CDR3 annotation of TCR sequences. TCRs were defined as expanded if a significant change between any two time points was detected under a Poisson model with p below 0.0001. Abundances of TCRs were expressed as counts per million after normalisation to the total number of TCRs sequenced in each sample. MAIT TCRs were defined by TRAV1-2 paired with TRAJ12, TRAJ20 or TRAJ33, and iNKT TCRs by TRAV10 paired with TRAJ18. A search of VDJdb, accessed on 1 November 2021, was run for TCRs annotated to CMV, EBV and SARS-CoV-2, with TCRs annotated for multiple antigens excluded. TCRdb reprocessed the public reads (quality trimming at Q25 with fastp, clone calling with MiXCR) and kept in-frame beta chains. Every entry covers one CDR3 protein and lists the most common genes and DNA from its rows. TCRdb assigned the V and J calls; the authors' analysis was not used. In this sample the table shows 70,000 to 95,000 distinct CDR3 sequences, about 11% of which occur a single time. The top ten clonotypes cover approximately 4.5% of the sample.

The study was a case-control design nested within a healthcare worker cohort in London, UK, with weekly nasopharyngeal swab PCR tests and blood sampling. Healthcare workers were recruited between 23 and 31 March 2020, during the week of the UK lockdown, and were followed weekly for up to about 15 weeks. This record belongs to a study of early T cells in non-severe SARS-CoV-2 infection (dated by TCRdb to the early 2020s). With respect to the entire study: TCR sequencing used bulk RNA from unsorted whole blood, so alpha and beta chains could not be paired.

Study-level results and caveats: VDJdb matching was skewed toward anti-spike CD8 responses and likely underestimated virus-specific expansions, missing private and CD4 specificities.

Via the germline V gene, CDR1 is SGDLS and CDR2 YYNGEE. Trimming takes 0 bases from V and 2 bases from J, and the germline ends sit 21 bases apart. The CDR3 starts with the cysteine, ends with the phenylalanine, and has 18 residues. This entry keeps only the CDR3 DNA: 54 bases, framed from base 1. The chain uses TRBV9 and TRBJ2-7; the D segment could be TRBD2, given 7 matching bases. The specimen was whole blood. The sequence derives from an adult who was a healthcare worker with PCR-confirmed SARS-CoV-2 infection or an uninfected control (not recorded which). For the CDR3, the sequence is CASSVGPGAGAYTYEQYF. The nucleotide sequence is given as TGTGCCAGCAGCGTAGGCCCGGGGGCGGGGGCATACACCTACGAGCAGTACTTC.